One sample yielded the 27 T cell receptor beta chains listed below, sequenced in a study of quantifying T cell responses using KT2 cells. About the study: RNA was reverse transcribed with TCR alpha and beta constant-region primers.

The cDNA 3' end received a ligated oligonucleotide with a UMI. First-round PCR used roughly 4 cycles and beta primers RC1.1 and RC1.2 covering TRBC1 and TRBC2. MiXCR, run by TCRdb on the UMI-ligation and nested PCR reads, gives a single entry per CDR3 protein. The table shows around 56,000 distinct CDR3 sequences, with more than 9% occurring only once. What was sequenced was PBMCs spiked with cells of the T cell clone KT2. These receptors came from a human donor.

CDR3 DNA: TGCGCCAGCAGCTTCGGGGACAGGGGTTTTGAAGCTTTCTTT. Its protein is CASSFGDRGFEAFF. This chain uses TRBV5-1 with TRBJ1-1, with 10 bases fitting TRBD1. This CDR3 contains 14 residues. Germline CDR1 and CDR2: SGHRS and YFSETQ. J was trimmed by 7 bases and V by 2 bases; bases with no gene match: 5.

This clonotype was seen a few times. The chain employs TRBV6-5 and TRBJ1-1; D gene ambiguous. V lost 5 bases and J 10 bases, leaving 14 bases between the germline ends. The CDR3 is made up of 12 amino acids. Germline V gene data show CDR1 as MNHEY and CDR2 as SVGAGI. The CDR3 protein is CASSISPGGAFF. In nucleotides, the CDR3 is TGTGCCAGCAGTATTTCCCCGGGCGGAGCTTTCTTT.

This clonotype was picked up many times. This chain connects TRBV6-2 or TRBV6-3 to TRBJ1-1; D is perhaps TRBD1 (5 bases). V gave up 2 bases and J gave up 2 bases, with 6 bases separating them. This CDR3 is 13 amino acids long. The germline CDR1 and CDR2 sequences are MNHEY and SVGEGT. In DNA form, the CDR3 reads TGTGCCAGCAGTTACGGGGACAACACTGAAGCTTTCTTT. Translating it yields CASSYGDNTEAFF.

This clonotype was observed a few times. This chain joins TRBV6-6 and TRBJ1-2, with 7 positions matching TRBD1. Trimming at V came to 5 bases and at J to 2 bases, leaving 2 bases not matched to a gene. The CDR3 loop spans 13 amino acids. Germline CDR1 MNHNY, CDR2 SVGAGI (reference sequence). The CDR3 DNA reads as TGTGCCAGCAGTCTACAGGGGAACTATGGCTACACCTTC. Translation gives CASSLQGNYGYTF.

V is TRBV5-8 and J is TRBJ2-1; TRBD1 or TRBD2 may be the D gene (5 bases each). Trimming removed 2 bases from V and 12 bases from J, with 24 bases in between. The V gene's germline CDR1 is SGHTS and CDR2 YDEGEE. This CDR3 has 16 amino acids. CDR3 amino acids: CASSLSSLIKGTGQFF. Here the CDR3 DNA reads TGTGCCAGCAGCTTAAGTAGCCTAATAAAGGGGACCGGGCAGTTCTTC. Filled out from reference TRBV5-8 and TRBJ2-1, the complete variable domain reads EAGVTQSPTHLIKTRGQQATLRCSPISGHTSVYWYQQALGLGLQFLLWYDEGEERNRGNFPPRFSGRQFPNYSSELNVNALELEDSALYLCASSLSSLIKGTGQFFGPGTRLTVL.

This clonotype was recorded a few times. The V gene is TRBV27, the J gene TRBJ2-1; possible D gene TRBD2, 6 bases. V lost 6 bases, J lost 3 bases, and 15 bases lay in between. Germline-derived CDR1 and CDR2 are MNHEY and SMNVEV (reference sequence). This CDR3 comprises 15 residues. CDR3 coding DNA: TGTGCCAGCAGCCTCGGGACTGCAAACTACAATGAGCAGTTCTTC. It encodes CASSLGTANYNEQFF.

Ten or more counts support this clonotype. The chain recombines TRBV5-1 with TRBJ2-5; no firm D call. The CDR3 has 14 residues. V lost 0 bases to trimming and J lost 4 bases, with 10 bases between them. Germline V lookup: CDR1 SGHRS, CDR2 YFSETQ. The CDR3 nucleotides read TGCGCCAGCAGCTTGGGGGAAGTTGGAGAGACCCAGTACTTC. Protein sequence: CASSLGEVGETQYF. Full variable domain (missing parts from reference TRBV5-1 and TRBJ2-5): KAGVTQTPRYLIKTRGQQVTLSCSPISGHRSVSWYQQTPGQGLQFLFEYFSETQRNKGNFPGRFSGRQFSNSRSEMNVSTLELGDSALYLCASSLGEVGETQYFGPGTRLLVL.

The chain joins TRBV6-6 to TRBJ2-3; maybe TRBD2 (7 bases). CDR1 is MNHNY and CDR2 is SVGAGI in the germline V gene (reference sequence). Deletions cut 11 bases from V and 2 bases from J, with 17 bases between. CDR3 size: 14 residues. Written as DNA, the CDR3 is TGTGCCGGACGGGCGGGGGCGCCCACAGATACGCAGTATTTT. This sequence encodes CAGRAGAPTDTQYF.

In this sample, this clonotype turned up many times. The chain employs TRBV12-3 or TRBV12-4 and TRBJ2-5; D is unclear. This CDR3 comprises 10 residues. V lost 6 bases to trimming and J lost 5 bases, with 4 bases between them. The CDR3 nucleotides read TGTGCCAGCAGGGGTGAGACCCAGTACTTC. This translates into CASRGETQYF.

The chain joins TRBV20-1 to TRBJ2-3; D is perhaps TRBD2 (7 bases). CDR1 and CDR2 (germline): DFQATT, SNEGSKA (reference sequence). Trimming removed 0 bases at V and 2 bases at J, with 18 bases between. The CDR3 runs 17 residues. CDR3 nucleotide sequence: TGCAGTGCTAGAGATTACGAACGGGGGGCCTACACAGATACGCAGTATTTT. Translated, it gives CSARDYERGAYTDTQYF.

This clonotype was recorded at least ten times. CDR3 in DNA: TGCAGCGTCCGGGATGGGGGTCACTATGGCTACACCTTC. It specifies CSVRDGGHYGYTF. This rearrangement joins TRBV29-1 to TRBJ1-2; D may be TRBD1 (5 bases). Trimming took 6 bases from V and 3 from J, leaving 14 bases between them. The germline gives CDR1 SQVTM, CDR2 ANQGSEA. The CDR3 loop spans 13 amino acids.

Only a few counts were recorded for this clonotype. The genes are TRBV29-1 and TRBJ1-4; 8 bases fit TRBD1. Unmatched junction bases numbered 10, after V lost 7 bases and J lost 0 bases. The germline CDR1 and CDR2 sequences are SQVTM and ANQGSEA. The CDR3 runs 16 residues. The CDR3 sequence is CSAGQVSETTNEKLFF. DNA for the CDR3: TGCAGCGCGGGACAGGTTTCAGAAACAACTAATGAAAAACTGTTTTTT.

The V gene is TRBV6-6, the J gene TRBJ2-3, with D possibly being TRBD1 or TRBD2 (6 bases each). V shed 7 bases and J shed 1 base, with 12 bases lying between them. This CDR3 has 14 residues. Germline lookup yields CDR1 MNHNY and CDR2 SVGAGI (reference sequence). In DNA, the CDR3 is TGTGCCAGCAAGGGGGGAGAGGGCACAGATACGCAGTATTTT. Amino acid sequence: CASKGGEGTDTQYF.

The sample holds a few counts of this clonotype. The chain recombines TRBV3-1 with TRBJ2-1, with a possible D match to TRBD2 (6 bases). Germline-derived CDR1 and CDR2 are LGHDT and YNNKEL (reference sequence). This CDR3 has 14 residues. V was clipped by 5 bases and J by 4 bases, with 12 bases between them. CDR3 DNA: TGTGCCAGCAGCGTACGGGGGAGGTACAATGAGCAGTTCTTC. Its protein is CASSVRGRYNEQFF.

In this sample, this clonotype turned up a few times. This chain joins TRBV2 and TRBJ2-3, with 9 bases matching TRBD2. The CDR3 covers 13 residues. V dropped 7 bases and J dropped 1; count of bases not matched to a gene: 0. Per the germline V gene, CDR1 is SNHLY and CDR2 is FYNNEI. The chain's CDR3 is CASKREGTDTQYF. The CDR3 nucleotides are TGTGCCAGCAAGCGGGAGGGCACAGATACGCAGTATTTT. Drawing the rest from reference TRBV2 and TRBJ2-3, the complete variable domain is EPEVTQTPSHQVTQMGQEVILRCVPISNHLYFYWYRQILGQKVEFLVSFYNNEISEKSEIFDDQFSVERPDGSNFTLKIRSTKLEDSAMYFCASKREGTDTQYFGPGTRLTVL.

J is TRBJ2-3 and V is TRBV9; the D gene is possibly TRBD2 (6 bases). V lost 3 bases and J 5 bases, leaving 22 bases between the germline ends. Germline V CDR1 and CDR2: SGDLS, YYNGEE. CDR3 length: 17 amino acids. The CDR3: CASSETSGTLGGDTQYF. The DNA of the CDR3 is TGTGCCAGCAGCGAGACCTCCGGGACTTTGGGAGGAGATACGCAGTATTTT.

This clonotype was counted between two and nine times. As DNA, the CDR3 is TGCAGCGTAGAAACGGGACAGTTCCTCTCTGGAAACACCATATATTTT. Protein product: CSVETGQFLSGNTIYF. The J gene is TRBJ1-3, the V gene TRBV29-1; 7 bases line up with TRBD1. This CDR3 spans 16 amino acids. The V and J ends lost 6 bases and 0 bases, in that order; junction bases with no gene match: 11. Germline V gives CDR1 SQVTM, CDR2 ANQGSEA.

This clonotype was seen more than once but under ten times. CDR3 sequence (DNA): TGTGCCACCCGCAGATATCGGAACACTGAAGCTTTCTTT. It encodes CATRRYRNTEAFF. This sequence joins TRBV24-1 and TRBJ1-1; no definite D call. The CDR3 is 13 residues long. Germline V lookup: CDR1 KGHDR, CDR2 SFDVKD. V shed 9 bases and J shed 1 base, with 11 bases lying between them.

The chain carries TRBV2 and TRBJ1-1; D ambiguous. Trimming pared 3 bases from V and 3 bases from J, leaving 11 bases between. The V gene's germline CDR1 is SNHLY and CDR2 FYNNEI. The CDR3 runs to 14 residues. CDR3 protein: CASSDAGLYTEAFF. DNA of the CDR3: TGTGCCAGCAGTGACGCAGGATTGTACACTGAAGCTTTCTTT. Looking up the rest from reference TRBV2 and TRBJ1-1 gives the full variable domain: EPEVTQTPSHQVTQMGQEVILRCVPISNHLYFYWYRQILGQKVEFLVSFYNNEISEKSEIFDDQFSVERPDGSNFTLKIRSTKLEDSAMYFCASSDAGLYTEAFFGQGTRLTVV.

This chain links TRBV19 with TRBJ2-6; D remains ambiguous. Germline V gene sequence: CDR1 LNHDA, CDR2 SQIVND (reference sequence). This CDR3 spans 15 amino acids. V was shortened by 5 bases and J by 0 bases, with 8 bases between the two germline ends. CDR3 protein: CASSLLVSGANVLTF. Here the CDR3 DNA reads TGTGCCAGTAGTCTGCTTGTCTCTGGGGCCAACGTCCTGACTTTC.

This clonotype was observed a few times. The V call is TRBV14, the J call TRBJ2-6, with D hard to call. The germline gives CDR1 SGHDN, CDR2 FVKESK. The CDR3 has 16 amino acids. V was cut by 2 bases and J by 0 bases, with 8 bases left in between. The CDR3 nucleotides read TGTGCCAGCAGCCAAAATCTTCTCTCTGGGGCCAACGTCCTGACTTTC. Protein sequence: CASSQNLLSGANVLTF.

The chain has TRBV2 and TRBJ2-1, with 9 bases fitting TRBD2. V shed 10 bases, J shed 0 bases, and the junction held 1 base outside the gene matches. Germline V gene sequence: CDR1 SNHLY, CDR2 FYNNEI. This CDR3 is built from 13 residues. DNA of the CDR3: TGTGCCAATAGCGGGAGCTCCTACAATGAGCAGTTCTTC. Its protein product is CANSGSSYNEQFF.

This clonotype was observed a handful of times. DNA for the CDR3: TGTGCCAGCAGCTCCCCTCTAGCGGGGGGGCGGAGCACAGATACGCAGTATTTT. Translated: CASSSPLAGGRSTDTQYF. This rearrangement joins TRBV7-8 to TRBJ2-3; 12 bases are a match to TRBD2. The CDR3 is made up of 18 amino acids. CDR1 is SGHVS, CDR2 FQNEAQ, per germline. Trimming removed 4 bases from V and 0 bases from J; junction bases left unmatched: 8.

This clonotype was seen more than once but under ten times. V usage is TRBV2 and J usage is TRBJ2-5; a weak D match, TRBD2 (6 bases). V lost 6 bases, J lost 5 bases, and 19 bases lay in between. This CDR3 comprises 15 residues. Per the germline V gene, CDR1 is SNHLY and CDR2 is FYNNEI. Here the CDR3 DNA reads TGTGCCAGCAGAGGCGGACGGGGGATTTGGGAGACCCAGTACTTC. Translation: CASRGGRGIWETQYF.

The chain carries TRBV6-2 or TRBV6-3 and TRBJ2-3; D not certain. V lost 4 bases and J 6 bases, leaving 5 bases between the germline ends. Germline CDR1 and CDR2: MNHEY and SVGEGT. CDR3 length equals 11 residues. This chain's CDR3 is CASSWMDTQYF. As DNA, the CDR3 is TGTGCCAGCAGTTGGATGGATACGCAGTATTTT.

This clonotype came up a few times. CDR3 sequence: CASSLEGTGNEQFF. CDR3 DNA: TGCGCCAGCAGCTTGGAGGGGACGGGAAATGAGCAGTTCTTC. This chain connects TRBV5-1 to TRBJ2-1; D may be TRBD1 or TRBD2 (5 bases each). This CDR3 has 14 amino acids. With 0 bases removed from V and 7 bases from J, the gap between germline ends came to 11 bases. Germline assignment: CDR1 SGHRS and CDR2 YFSETQ.

This clonotype was seen a few times. V usage is TRBV12-3 or TRBV12-4 and J usage is TRBJ2-1; TRBD2 aligns across 10 bases. CDR3 length: 15 residues. With V trimmed by 2 bases and J by 8 bases, 6 bases remained unmatched. CDR3 in DNA: TGTGCCAGCAGTTTACTAGCGGGAGTAGTCCATGAGCAGTTCTTC. It codes for CASSLLAGVVHEQFF.